The clone carrying this TCR beta chain has more than one count but fewer than ten. Its antigen is not identified. The protocol was immunoSEQ multiplex PCR, while the TCRdb copy is restricted to in-frame clones and leaves out a portion. The sample contains about 1 million clones, roughly 80% of which appear only once. This specimen belongs to a study of shared clonotypes between healthy human individuals. Study-level results: Across subsets, estimated richness was generally greater for naive than for memory populations.

V was pared by 6 bases and J by 10 bases, with 5 bases of the junction left unmatched. The CDR3 is made up of 11 amino acids. Germline CDR1 and CDR2: ENHRY and SYGVKD. The sequencing input was memory CD4+ T cells sorted from blood. Subset given: CD45RA-negative fraction. This sequence originates from a man aged 18-30 years in good health. The chain couples TRBV10-3 to TRBJ2-7; 8 bases agree with TRBD1. The CDR3 protein is CAISPDREQYF. DNA of the CDR3: TGTGCCATCAGCCCGGACAGGGAACAGTACTTC.